These 16 T cell receptor beta chains share one sample of origin, sequenced in a study of T cells in Graves' hyperthyroidism and ophthalmopathy. Template material for amplifying TCR beta CDR3 regions consisted of RNA transcripts. The HTBI primer set was used in a first-round RT-PCR of the TCR CDR3. TCRdb re-analysed the multiplex PCR reads in MiXCR, keeping a single row per CDR3 protein. The sample comprises some 180,000 distinct CDR3 sequences, around 15% of which are singletons, and roughly 30% rests with the top ten. Sequencing used blood. The receptors here all came from a woman aged 45-60 years with Graves' hyperthyroidism.

With regard to this clonotype: Possible read error: a much larger clone is one base away. This chain uses TRBV9 with TRBJ2-1; 7 bases map to TRBD1. V was pared by 4 bases and J by 14 bases, with 6 bases of the junction left unmatched. Germline-derived CDR1 and CDR2 are SGDLS and YYNGEE. This CDR3 is built from 11 residues. CDR3 in DNA: TGTGCCAGCAGCTCGGGACAGAGAGAGTTCTTC. This sequence encodes CASSSGQREFF. Full variable domain (rest looked up from reference TRBV9 and TRBJ2-1): DSGVTQTPKHLITATGQRVTLRCSPRSGDLSVYWYQQSLDQGLQFLIQYYNGEERAKGNILERFSAQQFPDLHSELNLSSLELGDSALYFCASSSGQREFFGPGTRLTVL.

This clonotype was seen at least ten times. The V gene is TRBV9, the J gene TRBJ1-1; D ambiguous. Germline V gene data show CDR1 as SGDLS and CDR2 as YYNGEE. The V and J ends lost 0 bases and 10 bases respectively, with 13 bases between them. The CDR3 runs to 13 residues. In nucleotides, the CDR3 is TGTGCCAGCAGCGTAGCCCCTCGCCAAGGAGCTTTCTTT. Its translation: CASSVAPRQGAFF.

The table lists this clonotype with many counts. This rearrangement joins TRBV5-5 to TRBJ2-2; D remains unclear. There are 13 residues in the CDR3. V was pared by 4 bases and J by 5 bases, with 9 bases between. Germline-derived CDR1 and CDR2 are SGHKS and YYEKEE (reference sequence). CDR3 DNA sequence: TGTGCCAGCAGCCTAGGTGCAACCGGGGAGCTGTTTTTT. Encoded protein: CASSLGATGELFF.

Many counts were recorded for this clonotype. V usage is TRBV6-1 and J usage is TRBJ2-7; maybe TRBD2 (6 bases). The germline V and J ends were trimmed by 8 bases and 2 bases, with 10 bases remaining between them. This CDR3 is built from 12 residues. Germline loops: CDR1 MNHNS, CDR2 SASEGT. The CDR3 spells CASAGSPYEQYF. The DNA of the CDR3 is TGTGCCAGCGCGGGGTCTCCCTACGAGCAGTACTTC.

This clonotype was found many times. The genes are TRBV19 and TRBJ2-6, with D maybe TRBD2 (5 bases). The CDR3 contains 15 residues. In germline, CDR1 is LNHDA, CDR2 SQIVND (reference sequence). V dropped 4 bases and J dropped 0 bases, with 7 bases sitting between them. In DNA form, the CDR3 reads TGTGCCAGTAGTAGGGAGAGCTCTGGGGCCAACGTCCTGACTTTC. Amino acids: CASSRESSGANVLTF. The full variable domain, completed using reference TRBV19 and TRBJ2-6, is DGGITQSPKYLFRKEGQNVTLSCEQNLNHDAMYWYRQDPGQGLRLIYYSQIVNDFQKGDIAEGYSVSREKKESFPLTVTSAQKNPTAFYLCASSRESSGANVLTFGAGSRLTVL.

For this clonotype: This may stem from a read error, because a much larger clone lies one nucleotide away. The V call is TRBV10-3, the J call TRBJ2-7; 9 bases are a match to TRBD2. The last part of the DNA fits TRBJ2-1 better; the J call may be wrong. This CDR3 has 16 amino acids. Germline V lookup: CDR1 ENHRY, CDR2 SYGVKD. CDR3 sequence (DNA): TGTGCCATCCATCCCCGGGCTAGCGGGGACTCCTACGAGCAGTTCTTC. Translated, it gives CAIHPRASGDSYEQFF.

For this clonotype: This may stem from a read error, because a much larger clone lies one nucleotide away. J is TRBJ2-1 and V is TRBV2, with unresolved D. The length of the CDR3 is 14 residues. The V gene's germline CDR1 is SNHLY and CDR2 FYNNEI. Here the CDR3 reads CASNESVLYNEQFF. CDR3 bases: TGTGCCAGCAATGAATCCGTACTATACAATGAGCAGTTCTTC.

This clonotype came up many times. The chain recombines TRBV19 with TRBJ1-5; perhaps TRBD1 as D (5 bases). Per germline, CDR1 LNHDA and CDR2 SQIVND (reference sequence). The CDR3 totals 17 residues. V was clipped by 3 bases and J by 0 bases, with 15 bases between them. CDR3 DNA: TGTGCCAGTAGTATTTCTGGAATCGACAGTAGCAATCAGCCCCAGCATTTT. It specifies CASSISGIDSSNQPQHF.

There are many counts of this clonotype. The rearrangement uses TRBV7-9 and TRBJ2-7; D might be TRBD1 (6 bases). V dropped 5 bases and J dropped 5 bases, with 16 bases sitting between them. CDR1 is SEHNR, CDR2 FQNEAQ, per germline (reference sequence). The length of the CDR3 is 14 residues. In DNA form, the CDR3 reads TGTGCCAGCAGCCTTACAGGGTTGTGGGACGAGCAGTACTTC. Protein sequence: CASSLTGLWDEQYF.

This clonotype was found many times. The chain joins TRBV28 to TRBJ2-7; 7 bases agree with TRBD1. The CDR3 has 13 amino acids. Per the germline V gene, CDR1 is MDHEN and CDR2 is SYDVKM. The CDR3 nucleotides read TGTGTGCACCAGGACAGGAATCTTGGGGAGCAGTACTTC. Protein: CVHQDRNLGEQYF.

In the case of this clonotype: This may stem from a read error, because a much larger clone lies one nucleotide away. This chain links TRBV7-9 with TRBJ2-7; the match to TRBD1 covers 9 bases. The CDR3 sequence is 14 residues long. Per germline, CDR1 SEHNR and CDR2 FQNEAQ (reference sequence). Here the CDR3 reads CAGSLGGQGAEQYF. CDR3 DNA sequence: TGTGCCGGCAGCTTAGGGGGACAGGGCGCCGAGCAGTACTTC.

This clonotype has ten or more counts. The chain joins TRBV5-1 to TRBJ2-3; unclear D gene. Germline V gene data show CDR1 as SGHRS and CDR2 as YFSETQ. The CDR3 runs 14 residues. V was shortened by 4 bases and J by 6 bases, with 15 bases between the two germline ends. The CDR3 coding sequence is TGCGCCAGCAGCCCGGAACCCGTATACGATACGCAGTATTTT. Translated, it gives CASSPEPVYDTQYF.

The V and J genes are TRBV18 and TRBJ2-3; 7 positions agree with TRBD2. CDR3 size: 14 residues. CDR1 and CDR2 from the germline V gene are KGHSH and LQKENI. Trimming cost V 1 base and J 5 bases; bases outside gene matches: 3. Here the CDR3 reads CASSPQGGQDTQYF. CDR3 bases: TGTGCCAGCTCACCACAGGGAGGGCAAGATACGCAGTATTTT. The variable domain in full, with the rest retrieved from reference TRBV18 and TRBJ2-3, is NAGVMQNPRHLVRRRGQEARLRCSPMKGHSHVYWYRQLPEEGLKFMVYLQKENIIDESGMPKERFSAEFPKEGPSILRIQQVVRGDSAAYFCASSPQGGQDTQYFGPGTRLTVL.

This clonotype has a count of ten or more. The J gene is TRBJ1-2, the V gene TRBV15; 8 bases align to TRBD1. This CDR3 contains 14 residues. From germline, CDR1 is LNHNV and CDR2 YYDKDF (reference sequence). Unmatched junction bases numbered 9, after V lost 5 bases and J lost 7 bases. CDR3 sequence (DNA): TGTGCCACCAGCGGAAAGACAGGGGTCGGTGGCTACACCTTC. It encodes CATSGKTGVGGYTF.

This chain links TRBV27 with TRBJ2-7; 11 bases are shared with TRBD1. In germline, CDR1 is MNHEY, CDR2 SMNVEV (reference sequence). CDR3 length: 17 residues. V lost 6 bases to trimming and J lost 4 bases; unmatched junction nucleotides: 14. CDR3 DNA sequence: TGTGCCAGCAGCTCCTTTCCCCCGGGACAGGGGGTTTACGAGCAGTACTTC. Translated, it gives CASSSFPPGQGVYEQYF.

The chain has TRBV6-5 and TRBJ2-7; D gene ambiguous. The germline V gene has CDR1 MNHEY and CDR2 SVGAGI. CDR3 length: 15 amino acids. Trimming shortened V by 0 bases and J by 5 bases, and 14 bases separated the two germline ends. The CDR3 bases are TGTGCCAGCAGTTACTCGAACCATAAGAGCGACGAGCAGTACTTC. This codes for CASSYSNHKSDEQYF.